This record covers a single T cell receptor beta chain. Its specificity is unknown. V was pared by 5 bases and J by 9 bases, with 18 bases between. The CDR3 is 14 residues long. CDR1 is SGHTS and CDR2 is YDEGEE in the germline V gene. The data were taken from a study of beta chain features in type 1 diabetes. Study conclusions and caveats: When cDNA is sequenced, cells with high TCR expression could be over-represented.

A single heparinised draw of approximately 100 mL on average was taken per donor. It was via CD45RO/CCR7/CD25/CD127/CD95/CD27 that CD4+ naive, central memory, regulatory and stem cell-like memory cells were sorted. As every portion of the isolated RNA was reverse transcribed, the sequencing read expressed TCRB transcripts. Profiling relied on immunoSEQ multiplex PCR, and the TCRdb table lists in-frame clones only, not all of them. The sample records under 900,000 clones, roughly 15% being singletons. V is TRBV5-8 and J is TRBJ1-3; D gene unclear. The specimen sequenced was naive CD4+ T cells from blood. The receptor's source is a woman aged 18-29 years in good health. The CDR3 coding sequence is TGTGCCAGCAGACAGATGCAATCTTCGGGCACCATATATTTT. Translating gives CASRQMQSSGTIYF.